Presented here are 22 T cell receptor beta chains from one specimen sequenced in a study of blood T cell repertoires in COVID-19. Produced via immunoSEQ multiplex PCR; TCRdb's table is partial and in-frame only. The repertoire holds about 83,000 clones, 86% seen once, with 22% in the top ten. Sequenced sample: peripheral blood. Receptors were obtained from a woman older than 75 in a cohort sampled during active or convalescent COVID-19.

This chain uses TRBV10-2 with TRBJ1-1; the match to TRBD1 covers 7 bases. The germline CDR1 and CDR2 sequences are WSHSY and SAAADI. J was trimmed by 4 bases and V by 2 bases; bases with no gene match: 4. This CDR3 is 14 amino acids long. The DNA for the CDR3 is TGCGCCAGCAGTGAGCGTCAGGGGGGCACTGAAGCTTTCTTT. Amino acids: CASSERQGGTEAFF.

The chain joins TRBV7-2 to TRBJ1-4; 7 bases fit TRBD1. The germline V gene encodes CDR1 SGHTA and CDR2 FQGNSA. This CDR3 spans 15 amino acids. V lost 5 bases, J lost 7 bases, and 10 bases stayed unmatched. Here the CDR3 reads CASSITQGRTEKLFF. In nucleotides, the CDR3 is TGTGCCAGCAGCATCACACAGGGGAGGACTGAAAAACTGTTTTTT.

The chain uses TRBV27 and TRBJ2-1; D call uncertain. The CDR3 loop spans 17 amino acids. Germline V gene lookup returns CDR1 MNHEY and CDR2 SMNVEV (reference sequence). V was trimmed by 7 bases and J by 0 bases, leaving 19 bases between them. The chain's CDR3 is CASTQLRGRSSYNEQFF. The CDR3 coding sequence is TGTGCCAGCACCCAACTCCGCGGCCGCAGCTCCTACAATGAGCAGTTCTTC.

This clone was detected once. This chain links TRBV3-1 (or the pseudogene TRBV3-2) with TRBJ2-3, with D possibly matching TRBD2 (8 bases). CDR3 length: 18 amino acids. CDR1 and CDR2 (germline): LGHDT, YNNKEL (reference sequence). V dropped 4 bases and J dropped 0 bases, with 20 bases sitting between them. CDR3 nucleotide sequence: TGTGCCAGCAGCCCGGGACAGAGGAGCGGGAGTAGCACAGATACGCAGTATTTT. Amino acids: CASSPGQRSGSSTDTQYF.

The chain recombines TRBV6-5 with TRBJ1-1; D unresolved. Germline CDR1 reads MNHEY; CDR2 reads SVGAGI. This CDR3 region has 11 residues. The V gene lost 6 bases and the J gene lost 8 bases, with 10 bases spanning the gap. The CDR3 loop reads CASSYRREAFF. The DNA of the CDR3 is TGTGCCAGCAGCTATAGGAGAGAAGCTTTCTTT.

This clone was counted only a few times. The chain carries TRBV6-5 and TRBJ2-5, with a weak D call TRBD1 (6 bases). The CDR3 runs 15 residues. Germline loops: CDR1 MNHEY, CDR2 SVGAGI. The germline V and J ends were trimmed by 6 bases and 4 bases, with 18 bases remaining between them. The CDR3 coding sequence is TGTGCCAGCAGCCGGGCCCCAACAGGGCGAGAGACCCAGTACTTC. Translating gives CASSRAPTGRETQYF.

The rearrangement joins TRBV19 to TRBJ2-1, with 8 nucleotides matching TRBD2. CDR3 length equals 11 residues. CDR1 and CDR2 from the germline V gene are LNHDA and SQIVND (reference sequence). The CDR3 bases are TGTGCAGCGGGAGTCTACAATGAGCAGTTCTTC. Its translation: CAAGVYNEQFF.

In this sample, this clone turned up once. V is TRBV3-1 (or the pseudogene TRBV3-2) and J is TRBJ1-6, with 7 positions matching TRBD1. The CDR3 consists of 16 residues. With 4 bases clipped from V and 7 bases from J, the junction kept 10 bases outside the gene matches. Germline V gene lookup returns CDR1 LGHDT and CDR2 YNNKEL (reference sequence). The CDR3 protein is CASSPTHRGINSPLHF. The CDR3, as DNA: TGTGCCAGCAGCCCGACCCACAGGGGTATCAATTCACCCCTCCACTTT.

This chain links TRBV30 with TRBJ2-2; TRBD2 might be the D (6 bases). Trimming left V 0 bases short and J 5 bases short, with 10 bases between. The V gene's germline CDR1 is GTSNPN and CDR2 SVGIG (reference sequence). CDR3 length equals 14 residues. CDR3 in DNA: TGTGCCTGGAGTGTACAGGCGGGGACCGGGGAGCTGTTTTTT. As protein: CAWSVQAGTGELFF.

This chain links TRBV5-1 with TRBJ1-1, with D perhaps matching TRBD1 (6 bases). Trimming shortened V by 0 bases and J by 4 bases, and 16 bases separated the two germline ends. The CDR3 covers 16 residues. Germline V CDR1 and CDR2: SGHRS, YFSETQ. Here the CDR3 DNA reads TGCGCCAGCAGCTTGGCTCCCGGACAGAGTATCACTGAAGCTTTCTTT. Translating gives CASSLAPGQSITEAFF.

This rearrangement joins TRBV11-2 to TRBJ2-7; the D is unclear. V was cut by 6 bases and J by 0 bases, with 12 bases left in between. Germline V gene data show CDR1 as SGHAT and CDR2 as FQNNGV. The CDR3 sequence is 14 residues long. The DNA of the CDR3 is TGTGCCAGCAGGGAGTTAACGGGCTCCTACGAGCAGTACTTC. Amino acid sequence: CASRELTGSYEQYF.

This chain connects TRBV5-8 to TRBJ1-3; D unresolved. The germline CDR1 and CDR2 sequences are SGHTS and YDEGEE. The CDR3 length is 13 residues. The ends were cut back, 2 bases at V and 4 bases at J, with 7 bases in the middle. The CDR3 sequence: CASSFGIGNTIYF. CDR3 DNA sequence: TGTGCCAGCAGCTTCGGGATCGGAAACACCATATATTTT.

This chain joins TRBV6-1 and TRBJ2-7; TRBD2 agrees at 9 bases. CDR3 length equals 16 residues. CDR1 is MNHNS, CDR2 SASEGT, per germline. Losses at the gene ends were 2 bases for V and 3 bases for J; bases not matched to a gene: 8. DNA of the CDR3: TGTGCCAGCAGTGAAAACCGGGCTAGCGGGAACTACGAGCAGTACGTC. This sequence encodes CASSENRASGNYEQYV.

The chain joins TRBV2 to TRBJ2-7; D not resolved. The germline CDR1 and CDR2 sequences are SNHLY and FYNNEI. Between the trimmed V and J ends, which lost 8 bases and 0 bases, there was a span of 8 bases. This CDR3 is built from 12 residues. CDR3 region: CASGYSSYEQYF. The CDR3 coding sequence is TGTGCCAGCGGTTACAGCTCCTACGAGCAGTACTTC.

This chain connects TRBV9 to TRBJ1-1, with D possibly being TRBD1 (6 bases). The germline gives CDR1 SGDLS, CDR2 YYNGEE. V lost 3 bases and J 2 bases, leaving 8 bases between the germline ends. The CDR3 loop spans 13 amino acids. The CDR3 nucleotides read TGTGCCAGCAGCGGGGGGCTTAACACTGAAGCTTTCTTT. Amino acid sequence: CASSGGLNTEAFF.

V is TRBV6-6 and J is TRBJ2-5; weak D call: TRBD1 (7 bases). The germline gives CDR1 MNHNY, CDR2 SVGAGI (reference sequence). V lost 2 bases and J 5 bases, leaving 15 bases between the germline ends. The CDR3 runs to 15 residues. CDR3 bases: TGTGCCAGCAGTTACGAGGAGGGGGCCTGGGAGACCCAGTACTTC. Amino acids: CASSYEEGAWETQYF.

The chain has TRBV28 and TRBJ2-7; 10 bases are a match to TRBD2. Germline trimming cut 6 bases from V and 5 bases from J; bases unmatched to any gene: 7. The CDR3 contains 14 residues. CDR1 MDHEN and CDR2 SYDVKM come from the germline V gene. The DNA for the CDR3 is TGTGCCAGCAGGCTAGCGGGAGTAGTCAACGAGCAGTACTTC. Protein sequence: CASRLAGVVNEQYF.

J is TRBJ2-2 and V is TRBV9; 8 nucleotides match TRBD1. V lost 4 bases to trimming and J lost 3 bases; unmatched junction nucleotides: 5. Germline CDR1 SGDLS, CDR2 YYNGEE. The CDR3 is made up of 15 amino acids. CDR3 loop: CASSPGQAHTGELFF. CDR3 nucleotides: TGTGCCAGCAGCCCGGGACAGGCTCACACCGGGGAGCTGTTTTTT.

As to this clone: One junction end does not reproduce the germline sequence, and a read error may be involved. The rearrangement links TRBV7-7 to TRBJ2-1; D is undetermined. The CDR3 sequence is 16 residues long. Germline V gene lookup returns CDR1 SSHAT and CDR2 FNYEAQ (reference sequence). CDR3 residues: CASSLTGPTSYNEQFF. In nucleotides, the CDR3 is TGTGCTAGCAGCTTGACGGGTCCCACCTCCTACAATGAGCAGTTCTTC.

This clone has just one count. The chain couples TRBV6-5 to TRBJ2-7, with 9 bases identical to TRBD1. CDR3 length equals 15 residues. Germline assignment: CDR1 MNHEY and CDR2 SVGAGI. V was pared by 5 bases and J by 5 bases, with 10 bases of the junction left unmatched. For the CDR3, the DNA is TGTGCCAGCAGTCCGGGACAGGGAAGAGTCGACGAGCAGTACTTC. Protein product: CASSPGQGRVDEQYF.

This chain uses TRBV5-4 with TRBJ1-6, with D possibly matching TRBD1 (6 bases). The CDR3 covers 15 residues. Germline CDR1 is SGHNT and CDR2 is YYREEE (reference sequence). The germline V and J ends were trimmed by 9 bases and 0 bases, with 13 bases remaining between them. The chain's CDR3 is CATGQSSSYNSPLHF. CDR3 in DNA: TGTGCCACCGGACAGTCAAGCTCCTATAATTCACCCCTCCACTTT.

The chain couples TRBV5-1 to TRBJ2-3, with TRBD2 matching over 7 bases. Germline values: CDR1 SGHRS, CDR2 YFSETQ. J was trimmed by 2 bases and V by 1 base; bases with no gene match: 7. This CDR3 region has 16 residues. CDR3 residues: CASSLYVAGNTDTQYF. Here the CDR3 DNA reads TGCGCCAGCAGCTTGTATGTAGCGGGTAACACAGATACGCAGTATTTT.